The entry below gives a single T cell receptor beta chain sequence along with its context. The CDR3 consists of 15 residues. With 4 bases removed from V and 1 base from J, the gap between germline ends came to 12 bases. Germline CDR1 and CDR2: ENHRY and SYGVKD. This sample is part of a study of cytomegalovirus exposure and HLA in healthy donors. PCR primers comprised 60 Vbeta and 13 Jbeta primers. Measured with immunoSEQ multiplex PCR; TCRdb has only the in-frame clones, and not every one. In all, the sample yields 40,000 to 60,000 clones. The chain employs TRBV10-3 and TRBJ2-3; maybe TRBD1 (5 bases). This receptor was taken from a male donor in good health and CMV-seropositive. Sequencing was done on a sample of PBMCs. The CDR3 is CAISGGRGGTDTQYF. The CDR3 DNA follows: TGTGCCATCAGTGGGGGAAGGGGCGGCACAGATACGCAGTATTTT.